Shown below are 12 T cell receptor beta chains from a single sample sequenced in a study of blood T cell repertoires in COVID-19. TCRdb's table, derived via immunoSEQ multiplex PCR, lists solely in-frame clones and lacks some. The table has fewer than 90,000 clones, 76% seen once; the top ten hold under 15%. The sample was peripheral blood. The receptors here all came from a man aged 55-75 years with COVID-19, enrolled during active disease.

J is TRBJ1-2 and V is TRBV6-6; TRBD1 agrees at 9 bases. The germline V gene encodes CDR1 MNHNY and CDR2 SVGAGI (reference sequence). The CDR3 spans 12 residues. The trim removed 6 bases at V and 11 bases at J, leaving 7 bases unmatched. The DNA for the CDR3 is TGTGCCAGCAGCTCCGGGACAGGGTTTTACACCTTC. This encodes CASSSGTGFYTF.

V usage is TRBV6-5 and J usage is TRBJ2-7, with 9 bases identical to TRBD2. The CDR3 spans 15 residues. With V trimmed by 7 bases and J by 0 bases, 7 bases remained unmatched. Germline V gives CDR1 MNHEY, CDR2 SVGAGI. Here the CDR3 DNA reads TGTGCCAGCAAGGGGACTAGCTTGAGCTCCTACGAGCAGTACTTC. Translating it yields CASKGTSLSSYEQYF.

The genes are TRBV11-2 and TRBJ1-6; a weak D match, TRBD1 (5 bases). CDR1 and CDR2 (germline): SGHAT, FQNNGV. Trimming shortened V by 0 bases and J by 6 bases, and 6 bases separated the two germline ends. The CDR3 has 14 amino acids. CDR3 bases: TGTGCCAGCAGCTTAGATCAGGGTAATTCACCCCTCCACTTT. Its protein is CASSLDQGNSPLHF.

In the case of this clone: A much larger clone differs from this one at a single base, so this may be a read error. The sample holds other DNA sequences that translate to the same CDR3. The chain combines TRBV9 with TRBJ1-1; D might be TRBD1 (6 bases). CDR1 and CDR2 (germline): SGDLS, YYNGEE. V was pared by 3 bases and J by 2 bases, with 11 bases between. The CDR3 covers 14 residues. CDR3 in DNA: TGTGCCAGCAGCGCTTGGGGGGGCAACACTGAAGCTTTCTTT. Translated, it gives CASSAWGGNTEAFF.

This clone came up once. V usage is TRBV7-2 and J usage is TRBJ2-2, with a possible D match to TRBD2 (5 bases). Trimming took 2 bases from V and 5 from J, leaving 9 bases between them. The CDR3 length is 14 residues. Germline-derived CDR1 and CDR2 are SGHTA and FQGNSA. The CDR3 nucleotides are TGTGCCAGCAGCTTATTGAGGGAAACCGGGGAGCTGTTTTTT. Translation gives CASSLLRETGELFF.

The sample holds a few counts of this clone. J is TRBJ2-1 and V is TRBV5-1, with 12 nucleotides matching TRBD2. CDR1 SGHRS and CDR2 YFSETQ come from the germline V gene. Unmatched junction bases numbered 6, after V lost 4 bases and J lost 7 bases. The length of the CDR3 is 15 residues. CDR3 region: CASSPTSGGRNEQFF. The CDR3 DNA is TGCGCCAGCAGCCCGACTAGCGGGGGCCGGAATGAGCAGTTCTTC.

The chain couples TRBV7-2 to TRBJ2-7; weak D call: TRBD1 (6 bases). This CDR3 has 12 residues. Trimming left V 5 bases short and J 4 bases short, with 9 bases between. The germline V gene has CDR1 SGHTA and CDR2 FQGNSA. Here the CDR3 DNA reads TGTGCCAGCAGCCAAAGGGGGTACGAGCAGTACTTC. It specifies CASSQRGYEQYF.

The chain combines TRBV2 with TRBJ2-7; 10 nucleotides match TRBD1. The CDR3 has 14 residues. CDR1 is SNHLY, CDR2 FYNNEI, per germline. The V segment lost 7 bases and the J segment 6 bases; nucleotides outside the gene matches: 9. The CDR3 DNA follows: TGTGCCAGCAAATCCGGGACAGGGGCCTCCGAGCAGTACTTC. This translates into CASKSGTGASEQYF.

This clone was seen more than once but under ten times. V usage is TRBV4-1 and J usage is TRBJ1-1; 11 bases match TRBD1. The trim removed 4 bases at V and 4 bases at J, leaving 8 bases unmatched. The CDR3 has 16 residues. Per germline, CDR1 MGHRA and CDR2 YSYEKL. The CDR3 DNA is TGCGCCAGCAGCCTCGGGACAGGGGGACGTAGCACTGAAGCTTTCTTT. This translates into CASSLGTGGRSTEAFF.

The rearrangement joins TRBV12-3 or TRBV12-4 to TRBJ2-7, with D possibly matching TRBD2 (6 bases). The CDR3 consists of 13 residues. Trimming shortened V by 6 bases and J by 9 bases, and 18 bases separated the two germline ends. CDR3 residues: CASSPVGGFSQYF. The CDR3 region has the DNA TGTGCCAGCAGCCCCGTGGGGGGTTTCTCGCAGTACTTC.

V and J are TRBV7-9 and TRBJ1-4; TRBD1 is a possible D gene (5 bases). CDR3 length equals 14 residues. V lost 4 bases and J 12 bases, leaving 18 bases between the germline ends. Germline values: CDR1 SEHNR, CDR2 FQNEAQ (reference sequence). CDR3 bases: TGTGCCAGCAGCTCGACAGTTCCCAAGGCAGAACTGTTTTTT. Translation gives CASSSTVPKAELFF.

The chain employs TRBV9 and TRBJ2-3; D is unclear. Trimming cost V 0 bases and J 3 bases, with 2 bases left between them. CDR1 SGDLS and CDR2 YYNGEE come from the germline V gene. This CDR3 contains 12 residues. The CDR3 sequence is CASSVATDTQYF. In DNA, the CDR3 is TGTGCCAGCAGCGTAGCGACAGATACGCAGTATTTT.